These 27 T cell receptor beta chains were all obtained from the same sample, sequenced in a study of blood T cell repertoires in COVID-19. The data were produced by immunoSEQ multiplex PCR, yet TCRdb's version contains in-frame clones alone and is incomplete. The sample lists around 190,000 clones, just under 80% seen once, with 6.5% in the top ten. Sequencing was carried out using peripheral blood. The receptors were gathered from an older man with active or convalescent COVID-19.

The chain carries TRBV7-9 and TRBJ2-7, with D perhaps matching TRBD1 (5 bases). The CDR3 runs 14 residues. V lost 3 bases, J lost 4 bases, and 13 bases lay in between. CDR1 SEHNR and CDR2 FQNEAQ come from the germline V gene (reference sequence). For the CDR3, the DNA is TGTGCCAGCAGCTTCAGGGTGGAGCAATACGAGCAGTACTTC. It translates to CASSFRVEQYEQYF.

The chain employs TRBV4-1 and TRBJ2-1; a weak D match, TRBD2 (6 bases). There are 16 residues in the CDR3. Looked up from germline, CDR1 is MGHRA and CDR2 is YSYEKL. V lost 0 bases to trimming and J lost 7 bases, with 16 bases between them. The CDR3 coding sequence is TGCGCCAGCAGCCAAGATGCGGGGCCCCGGGGGAATGAGCAGTTCTTC. Its translation is CASSQDAGPRGNEQFF.

This rearrangement joins TRBV11-2 to TRBJ1-3; D may be TRBD1 (6 bases). Trimming cost V 4 bases and J 2 bases, with 21 bases left between them. Germline CDR1 reads SGHAT; CDR2 reads FQNNGV. This CDR3 contains 18 residues. The CDR3 sequence: CASSSPTGGGPTGNTIYF. In DNA form, the CDR3 reads TGTGCCAGCAGCTCACCCACTGGGGGGGGCCCCACTGGAAACACCATATATTTT. Full variable domain (rest looked up from reference TRBV11-2 and TRBJ1-3): EAGVAQSPRYKIIEKRQSVAFWCNPISGHATLYWYQQILGQGPKLLIQFQNNGVVDDSQLPKDRFSAERLKGVDSTLKIQPAKLEDSAVYLCASSSPTGGGPTGNTIYFGEGSWLTVV.

CDR3 loop: CASSLRQGFGYTF. The CDR3 DNA reads as TGTGCCAGCAGTTTACGACAGGGATTTGGCTACACCTTC. The chain employs TRBV27 and TRBJ1-2; 7 bases line up with TRBD1. The CDR3 totals 13 residues. V shed 2 bases, J shed 7 bases, and the junction held 4 bases outside the gene matches. CDR1 is MNHEY and CDR2 is SMNVEV in the germline V gene (reference sequence).

The chain couples TRBV10-3 to TRBJ1-1; 7 bases fit TRBD1. V was clipped by 5 bases and J by 0 bases; unmatched bases: 3. The CDR3 runs to 14 residues. Germline loops: CDR1 ENHRY, CDR2 SYGVKD. The CDR3 coding sequence is TGTGCCATCAGTCGACAGGGTTTGAACACTGAAGCTTTCTTT. This gives the protein CAISRQGLNTEAFF.

The gene calls are TRBV5-6 and TRBJ1-6; TRBD1 matches 7 bases. With 5 bases clipped from V and 8 bases from J, the junction kept 7 bases outside the gene matches. Per germline, CDR1 SGHDT and CDR2 YYEEEE. The CDR3 loop spans 14 amino acids. The CDR3 loop reads CASRRGQLDSPLHF. The CDR3 nucleotides read TGTGCCAGCAGACGGGGACAGTTGGATTCACCCCTCCACTTT.

The rearrangement joins TRBV7-8 to TRBJ1-2; 8 nucleotides align to TRBD1. Germline-derived CDR1 and CDR2 are SGHVS and FQNEAQ. The CDR3 is made up of 15 amino acids. V lost 5 bases and J lost 3; bases outside the gene matches: 8. The CDR3 sequence: CASSRDRGRDYGYTF. CDR3 in DNA: TGTGCCAGCAGCCGAGACAGGGGACGGGACTATGGCTACACCTTC. Based on the CDR3 plus reference TRBV7-8 and TRBJ1-2, the full variable domain is GAGVSQSPRYKVAKRGQDVALRCDPISGHVSLFWYQQALGQGPEFLTYFQNEAQLDKSGLPSDRFFAERPEGSVSTLKIQRTQQEDSAVYLCASSRDRGRDYGYTFGSGTRLTVV.

The chain is built from TRBV5-5 and TRBJ1-2, with D tentatively TRBD1 (5 bases). From germline, CDR1 is SGHKS and CDR2 YYEKEE (reference sequence). The length of the CDR3 is 14 residues. Between the trimmed V and J ends, which lost 5 bases and 2 bases, there was a span of 13 bases. The CDR3 sequence is CASRSRQTNYGYTF. DNA for the CDR3: TGTGCCAGCAGATCTCGACAGACGAACTATGGCTACACCTTC.

The CDR3 DNA reads TGTGCCAGCTCACTCGGCGGGGGGAACACTGAAGCTTTCTTT. Translated, it gives CASSLGGGNTEAFF. The rearrangement joins TRBV18 to TRBJ1-1; the D gene is possibly TRBD1 (5 bases). The germline V and J ends were trimmed by 4 bases and 1 base, with 10 bases remaining between them. Germline CDR1 and CDR2: KGHSH and LQKENI. The CDR3 covers 14 residues.

V usage is TRBV5-4 and J usage is TRBJ2-3, with 8 bases identical to TRBD2. The CDR3 is 14 amino acids. Germline values: CDR1 SGHNT, CDR2 YYREEE (reference sequence). V lost 5 bases, J lost 5 bases, and 7 bases stayed unmatched. The DNA of the CDR3 is TGTGCCAGCAGTAGCATCGGGAGGGGAGATACGCAGTATTTT. Encoded protein: CASSSIGRGDTQYF.

This chain links TRBV14 with TRBJ2-5; D gene uncertain. CDR3 length: 14 residues. V lost 4 bases and J lost 5, with 14 bases in between. Per the germline V gene, CDR1 is SGHDN and CDR2 is FVKESK. The CDR3 here is CASSRSWAVETQYF. For the CDR3, the DNA is TGTGCCAGCAGCCGATCGTGGGCTGTGGAGACCCAGTACTTC.

V usage is TRBV5-6 and J usage is TRBJ2-1; D is possibly TRBD1 (6 bases). CDR1 and CDR2 (germline): SGHDT, YYEEEE. V lost 1 base and J 6 bases, leaving 14 bases between the germline ends. The CDR3 consists of 15 residues. CDR3 in DNA: TGTGCCAGCAGCTTGATGCCAGGGGCTCTCAATGAGCAGTTCTTC. Its protein is CASSLMPGALNEQFF.

The count of this clone is one. The chain joins TRBV30 to TRBJ1-2; D not resolved. The ends were cut back, 2 bases at V and 5 bases at J, with 15 bases in the middle. Germline V gene lookup returns CDR1 GTSNPN and CDR2 SVGIG (reference sequence). This CDR3 spans 14 amino acids. CDR3 amino acids: CAWSLPTKSYGYTF. The CDR3 nucleotides are TGTGCCTGGAGTCTCCCGACTAAATCTTATGGCTACACCTTC.

This clone was counted only a few times. The chain is built from TRBV30 and TRBJ2-3, with 11 bases aligning to TRBD2. The CDR3 sequence is 15 residues long. CDR1 is GTSNPN and CDR2 is SVGIG in the germline V gene (reference sequence). V gave up 3 bases and J gave up 4 bases; unmatched junction bases: 6. This chain's CDR3 is CAWRPNSGRADTQYF. In DNA form, the CDR3 reads TGTGCCTGGAGACCCAATAGCGGGAGGGCAGATACGCAGTATTTT.

CDR3 in amino acids: CASSQFPGDTEAFF. The CDR3 DNA is TGTGCCAGCAGCCAATTCCCAGGGGACACTGAAGCTTTCTTT. The rearrangement links TRBV3-1 (or the pseudogene TRBV3-2) to TRBJ1-1; TRBD1 is a possible D gene (6 bases). The CDR3 runs 14 residues. Looked up from germline, CDR1 is LGHDT and CDR2 is YNNKEL (reference sequence). Deletions cut 2 bases from V and 3 bases from J, with 10 bases between.

Concerning this clone itself: One end of the junction is discordant with germline, which a read error may explain. The chain links TRBV6-5 to TRBJ1-1, with D tentatively TRBD1 (6 bases). The germline CDR1 and CDR2 sequences are MNHEY and SVGAGI. This CDR3 is built from 12 residues. The CDR3 loop reads CASRPRDTEAFF. CDR3 DNA: TGTGCCAGCAGACCCAGGGACACAGAAGCTTTCTTT.

In this sample, this clone turned up once. The chain uses TRBV28 and TRBJ1-5, with D perhaps TRBD1 (6 bases). The CDR3 is 15 amino acids. Germline CDR1 reads MDHEN; CDR2 reads SYDVKM. Trimming left V 0 bases short and J 1 base short, with 7 bases between. The CDR3, as DNA: TGTGCCAGCAGTTTATGGGGGGCCAGCAATCAGCCCCAGCATTTT. As protein: CASSLWGASNQPQHF. Using reference TRBV28 and TRBJ1-5 for the parts outside the CDR3, the full variable domain is DVKVTQSSRYLVKRTGEKVFLECVQDMDHENMFWYRQDPGLGLRLIYFSYDVKMKEKGDIPEGYSVSREKKERFSLILESASTNQTSMYLCASSLWGASNQPQHFGDGTRLSIL.

The V gene is TRBV29-1, the J gene TRBJ2-3; D gene uncertain. The CDR3 spans 11 residues. Germline V gene data show CDR1 as SQVTM and CDR2 as ANQGSEA. V was pared by 7 bases and J by 7 bases, with 12 bases between. In DNA, the CDR3 is TGCAGCGCTCCTACCCGAAATACGCAGTATTTT. It codes for CSAPTRNTQYF.

The chain carries TRBV2 and TRBJ2-3; 7 nucleotides agree with TRBD1. The CDR3 has 17 residues. Germline V lookup: CDR1 SNHLY, CDR2 FYNNEI. Losses at the gene ends were 2 bases for V and 0 bases for J; bases not matched to a gene: 8. CDR3 nucleotide sequence: TGTGCCAGCAGTGAAAAGGGGACAGACTCTAGCACAGATACGCAGTATTTT. Protein: CASSEKGTDSSTDTQYF.

This chain uses TRBV7-3 with TRBJ1-3; 7 bases match TRBD1. Trimming at V came to 1 base and at J to 2 bases, leaving 5 bases not matched to a gene. Per the germline V gene, CDR1 is SGHTA and CDR2 is FQGTGA. The CDR3 spans 16 residues. The CDR3 DNA is TGTGCCAGCAGCTTAAGTCCAGGGACAGCTGGAAACACCATATATTTT. Amino acid sequence: CASSLSPGTAGNTIYF.

The chain recombines TRBV9 with TRBJ1-6; perhaps TRBD1 as D (5 bases). Trimming removed 0 bases from V and 7 bases from J, with 11 bases in between. CDR1 and CDR2 (germline): SGDLS, YYNGEE. This CDR3 spans 15 amino acids. CDR3 in amino acids: CASSVEGGTNSPLHF. The CDR3 region has the DNA TGTGCCAGCAGCGTAGAGGGAGGGACGAATTCACCCCTCCACTTT.

The chain carries TRBV4-3 and TRBJ1-5; no clear D. The CDR3 loop spans 13 amino acids. The V gene lost 1 base and the J gene lost 5 bases, with 6 bases spanning the gap. Germline V CDR1 and CDR2: LGHNA, YSLEER. CDR3 DNA sequence: TGCGCCAGCAGCCAAGGGGAGTATCAGCCCCAGCATTTT. Translated, it gives CASSQGEYQPQHF.

The CDR3 coding sequence is TGTGCCAGCAGTTACTTAAGACAGGAGTACTTC. Translation: CASSYLRQEYF. V is TRBV6-5 and J is TRBJ2-7; D might be TRBD1 (6 bases). The CDR3 runs to 11 residues. Germline V gene sequence: CDR1 MNHEY, CDR2 SVGAGI. Between the trimmed V and J ends, which lost 1 base and 11 bases, there was a span of 9 bases.

The chain is built from TRBV5-1 and TRBJ2-3, with TRBD1 identical over 7 bases. Germline-derived CDR1 and CDR2 are SGHRS and YFSETQ. The V and J ends lost 7 bases and 5 bases, in that order; junction bases with no gene match: 10. The CDR3 has 14 residues. The CDR3 nucleotides are TGCGCCAGCTCTCCTAAGGGGGCGGGAGATACGCAGTATTTT. Protein sequence: CASSPKGAGDTQYF.

CDR3 coding DNA: TGTGCCAGCAGCCCCTCAGCGGGACGGTATAATGAAAAACTGTTTTTT. Translated, it gives CASSPSAGRYNEKLFF. The chain is built from TRBV7-9 and TRBJ1-4, with a weak D call TRBD1 (5 bases). Trimming removed 5 bases from V and 4 bases from J, with 17 bases in between. Looked up from germline, CDR1 is SEHNR and CDR2 is FQNEAQ (reference sequence). The CDR3 totals 16 residues.

This clone was seen more than once but under ten times. The chain employs TRBV7-2 and TRBJ2-1; the D gene is possibly TRBD2 (6 bases). There are 15 residues in the CDR3. The V end was cut by 5 bases, the J end by 3 bases, with 14 bases between. Looked up from germline, CDR1 is SGHTA and CDR2 is FQGNSA. The CDR3 spells CASSLGGTNYNEQFF. Here the CDR3 DNA reads TGTGCCAGCAGCCTCGGGGGAACCAACTACAATGAGCAGTTCTTC.

This clone was seen only a few times. This chain links TRBV7-9 with TRBJ1-4; TRBD1 agrees at 7 bases. The CDR3 loop spans 15 amino acids. The germline V gene encodes CDR1 SEHNR and CDR2 FQNEAQ (reference sequence). V shed 4 bases, J shed 4 bases, and the junction held 6 bases outside the gene matches. The CDR3: CASSSTGVGNEKLFF. The DNA for the CDR3 is TGTGCCAGCAGCTCAACAGGGGTCGGTAATGAAAAACTGTTTTTT.